This TCR beta chain appears in the sequencing data of a study of blood T cells in healthy people across ages. Study findings and constraints: One million T cells yielded diversity estimates that were considered underestimates. Shifts in expanded clonotypes may have been confounded by donor CMV status, which was unknown.

This clonotype was observed at least ten times. Antigen specificity is unknown. The V end lost 4 bases, the J end lost 7 bases, and 8 bases lay between the germline ends. The germline gives CDR1 MNHEY, CDR2 SVGAGI. This CDR3 spans 12 amino acids. Primed by a sample-barcoded 5' primer and a J-beta primer mix, a second PCR proceeded for roughly 6 to 12 cycles. Each CDR3 protein is one row after TCRdb ran MiXCR on the 5' RACE reads. Among some 1.5 million distinct CDR3 sequences listed, about 42% were seen once. The receptor was derived from a woman aged 18 to 35 in good health. Input material: blood. The rearrangement joins TRBV6-5 to TRBJ2-1, with no clear D. The CDR3 nucleotides read TGTGCCAGCAGTTCCCCTCAAAATGAGCAGTTCTTC. Translating gives CASSSPQNEQFF.